This entry describes one TCR beta chain. The sample is drawn from a study of cytomegalovirus exposure and HLA in healthy donors. Study-level information: In a previous analysis, 100 million to 140 million unique TCR beta sequences were found from 150 million to 200 million T cells.

V was clipped by 4 bases and J by 5 bases, with 11 bases between them. The CDR3 contains 13 residues. CDR1 is SNHLY and CDR2 is FYNNEI in the germline V gene. 13 Jbeta primers and 60 Vbeta primers were used for the PCR. Using immunoSEQ multiplex PCR, the repertoire was profiled, and TCRdb retains in-frame clones only, with some absent. This sample has about 72,000 clones, with approximately 78% found just once. The sequencing input was PBMCs. The rearrangement links TRBV2 to TRBJ2-5; D gene uncertain. This clonotype originated in a human donor in good health. CDR3 sequence: CASSGNRRETQYF. CDR3 bases: TGTGCCAGCAGTGGGAATAGGCGGGAGACCCAGTACTTC.